This paragraph covers one T cell receptor (beta chain) sequence. At least ten counts were recorded for this clonotype. The target of this receptor is not known. No clone much larger than this one lies a single base away; base qualities are absent. The library was prepared using 5' RACE. Data came from an Illumina HiSeq 2500. The second PCR ran for roughly 7 to 12 cycles and used a J-beta primer mix along with a sample-barcoded 5' primer. Each TCR beta cDNA molecule received a unique molecular identifier from a template-switch 5' adaptor carrying 12 random nucleotides. Each sample yielded at least 2.5 million CDR3-containing paired-end reads. First-strand cDNA synthesis was performed from all RNA using the Mint cDNA synthesis kit, with priming by a TRBC-specific oligonucleotide. Following uracil-DNA glycosylase treatment, all cDNA underwent a first 18-cycle PCR with the universal primers M1SS and BC2_uni_R. The study's own analysis went as follows. Normalization of each sample was performed by random selection of 1 million high-quality reads, each carrying a distinct molecular identifier. Instead of being binned into consensus sequences, reads with shared molecular identifiers were discarded. MiTCR, set to a Q25 quality threshold and the strictest error-elimination algorithm, was used for CDR3 identification, clonotype clustering and error correction. A nonparametric unseen species model using Euler transformation provided a lower-bound estimate of total TCR beta diversity. TCRdb passed the public sequencing reads through fastp at Q25 and MiXCR, retaining productive beta sequences. Each entry is one CDR3 protein sequence, shown with its most common DNA and genes. The authors' filters were not applied to this entry. Counted in this sample were 750,000 to 950,000 distinct CDR3 sequences; almost 30% of them appeared once. The ten largest clones add up to approximately 10% of the sample.

The data belong to a study of blood T cells in healthy people across ages (dated by TCRdb to the mid-2010s). Study-wide context: In model experiments, roughly one uniquely barcoded TCR beta cDNA molecule per two T cells was captured by template switching. Using deep sequencing normalized with unique cDNA molecular identifiers, the study measured how TCR beta repertoire diversity changes with age. Four age groups were formed from the donors: young (average approximately 15 years), middle-aged (approximately 40), aged (roughly 59) and long-lived (around 82). The study analyzed two additional independent replicas of 1 million unique cDNA reads from the same blood draw for two donors, one aged 18 to 29 and one aged 80 or older. General findings and caveats noted by the study authors: Estimates of total diversity from one million sequenced T cells were regarded as lower bounds and underestimates. Bulk unsorted PBMC profiling prevented conclusive comparison of naive and antigen-experienced compartments. The long-lived group showed more naive CD4+ T cells, fewer expanded clones and increased TCR diversity than the aged group, suggesting age selection. Because donor CMV infection status was unknown, age-related changes in expanded clonotypes were potentially confounded. As age increased, observed TCR beta diversity per million T cells dropped in a roughly linear way, and a significant reduction was already evident by age about 40. The percentage of naive T cells measured by flow cytometry correlated strongly with observed TCR beta diversity.

In the germline V gene, CDR1 corresponds to SGHTA and CDR2 to FQGNSA. V was cut back by 5 bases and J by 10 bases, leaving a gap of 22 bases between them. From the cysteine through the phenylalanine, the CDR3 covers 15 amino acids. Of the read, only the CDR3 DNA is kept; its 45 bases are in frame from base 1. The roughly 39 donors, aged roughly 6 to 95 years, were systemically healthy Caucasian individuals from Russia. Each donor gave 8 to 10 milliliters of peripheral blood, drawn into EDTA-treated Vacutainer tubes. Ficoll-Paque density-gradient centrifugation was used to isolate PBMCs, with at least 6 million obtained per sample. Trizol reagent was used to extract total RNA from the PBMCs, yielding at least 5 micrograms per sample. For every donor, flow cytometry on a PBMC aliquot measured the percentage of naive CD45RAhigh/CD27high T cells. This same sample was also taken into another study, of T cells of mothers and their children. As described in the second report: Donors were nine systemically healthy Caucasian individuals: three mothers and their six children. cDNA synthesis consumed the entire amount of extracted RNA, loaded at 1.5 ug RNA in each 15 ul reaction. In the second PCR, the M1S primer added sample barcodes and 2-4 random nucleotides. Over 8 million TCR beta CDR3 reads came from each mother, compared with a few million reads from each child. TCR recombination output is similarly shaped by thymic selection in related and unrelated pairs, with a minor effect exerted by inherited differences. Related mother-child pairs always showed normalized repertoire overlap that was slightly higher than in unrelated mother-child pairs, though the difference was never significant. With a sensitivity of approximately 100 clones per million clonotypes, no persistent microchimeric T cell clones were detected. In the study, deep NGS was used to compare the TCR beta repertoires of mothers and children, and features distinguishing related mother-child pairs from unrelated individuals were sought. On average, the children were approximately 11 +/- 4 years old, while the mothers were about 37 +/- 4 years old. After adapter ligation was performed with NEBNext reagents, the libraries were sequenced on an Illumina HiSeq 2000 with 100+100 nt paired-end reads. To prevent cross-contamination, the mother and child libraries were prepared a month apart and were sequenced in separate runs. Between about 500,000 and 2,100,000 distinct TCR beta clonotypes were identified per donor. Naive TCR beta clonotypes were estimated from low-frequency clonotypes matched to each donor's FACS-determined naive share, without sorting.

Here the chain combines TRBV7-2 and TRBJ2-3; TRBD2 is perhaps the D gene, given 6 matching bases. This sequence was found in a woman aged 40 to 55 in good health. The specimen was blood. At the DNA level, the sequence is TGTGCCAGCAGCGGCGCCAGAGCCCCCGGGAGCGCGCAGTATTTT. This sequence encodes CASSGARAPGSAQYF.